Listed below are T cell receptor beta chains from one sample, sequenced in a study of T-cell reconstitution after alpha-beta-depleted transplantation in children. Via MiXCR, TCRdb re-called the PCR reads, giving one row per CDR3 protein. The sample shows 45,000 or so distinct CDR3 sequences, 40% to 65% of them seen only once. The sequenced sample was peripheral blood, obtained before TCRalphabeta/CD19-depleted stem cell transplant. These receptors were taken from a boy under three years old with SCID, due to receive a stem cell transplant. Both conserved end residues are part of each CDR3. The D gene is left open where the match is weak. Not all rows give a size; the values are once, few, many and, for expanded clones, a class.

TRBV4-2	TRBD2	TRBJ2-3	.	CASSHAISGGDTDTQYF	TGTGCCAGCAGCCATGCCATTAGCGGGGGGGACACAGATACGCAGTATTTT
TRBV7-8	.	TRBJ1-2	once	CASSLIWGAGYGYTF	TGTGCCAGCAGCTTAATCTGGGGGGCTGGCTATGGCTACACCTTC
TRBV6-5	.	TRBJ1-2	.	CASSSGGGYTF	TGTGCCAGCAGCTCCGGAGGAGGCTACACCTTC
TRBV7-6	.	TRBJ1-5	.	CASSDWDATQHF	TGTGCCAGCAGCGACTGGGACGCGACCCAGCATTTT
TRBV28	.	TRBJ2-5	.	CATLTSGRETQYF	TGTGCCACCCTGACTAGTGGTCGAGAGACCCAGTACTTC
TRBV4-3	.	TRBJ2-5	few	CASSQEPPDRQRQETQYF	TGCGCCAGCAGCCAAGAACCCCCGGACCGACAGCGGCAAGAGACCCAGTACTTC
TRBV12-3/TRBV12-4	.	TRBJ2-3	.	CASSPAASTDTQYF	TGTGCCAGCAGTCCGGCGGCTAGCACAGATACGCAGTATTTT
TRBV4-1	.	TRBJ2-2	.	CASSQGAVQAGELFF	TGCGCCAGCAGCCAAGGTGCGGTTCAGGCCGGGGAGCTGTTTTTT
TRBV7-3	TRBD2	TRBJ2-3	.	CASSPGLAGGRRTDTQYF	TGTGCCAGCAGCCCCGGGCTAGCGGGGGGGCGGCGCACAGATACGCAGTATTTT
TRBV20-1	TRBD2	TRBJ2-3	.	CSAILAGRTDTQYF	TGCAGTGCTATACTAGCGGGGCGCACAGATACGCAGTATTTT
TRBV7-9	.	TRBJ2-5	.	CASSLVPQETQYF	TGTGCCAGCAGCTTAGTTCCCCAAGAGACCCAGTACTTC
TRBV19	TRBD1	TRBJ1-5	.	CASSGRTGRNQPQHF	TGTGCCAGTAGTGGGCGGACAGGTCGCAATCAGCCCCAGCATTTT
TRBV20-1	TRBD1	TRBJ2-6	.	CSASRQGRHSGANVLTF	TGCAGTGCTAGTAGACAGGGTAGACACTCTGGGGCCAACGTCCTGACTTTC
TRBV12-3/TRBV12-4	.	TRBJ2-1	.	CASRANREAYNEQFF	TGTGCCAGCAGGGCTAACAGGGAGGCCTACAATGAGCAGTTCTTC